These 12 T cell receptor beta chains originate from one sample sequenced in a study of T cells in Graves' hyperthyroidism and ophthalmopathy. Researchers amplified the TCR beta CDR3 regions from RNA transcripts. Researchers ran a first-round RT-PCR on the TCR CDR3 using the HTBI primer set. TCRdb called the multiplex PCR reads again in MiXCR, with one record for every CDR3 protein. The table has 700,000 to 950,000 distinct CDR3 sequences, over 35% seen once; the top ten hold approximately 31%. The source material was blood. Receptors were obtained from a woman aged 35 to 49 with Graves' hyperthyroidism.

To note about this clonotype: A much larger clone differs from this one at a single base, so this may be a read error. V and J are TRBV10-3 and TRBJ1-1, with no clear D. The germline V gene has CDR1 ENHRY and CDR2 SYGVKD. Trimming took off 11 bases at V and 4 bases at J, with 20 bases between the two ends. The CDR3 extends over 14 amino acids. CDR3 bases: TGTGCCTGCAGTTACGATGGCGTTGGCACTGAAGCTTTCTTT. Protein product: CACSYDGVGTEAFF.

The chain uses TRBV10-3 and TRBJ1-5, with D tentatively TRBD1 (6 bases). The germline CDR1 and CDR2 sequences are ENHRY and SYGVKD. Trimming took off 0 bases at V and 9 bases at J, with 12 bases between the two ends. CDR3 size: 14 residues. CDR3 DNA: TGTGCCATCAGTGAGTCAACAGGGAGGGTGCCCCAGCATTTT. Its translation: CAISESTGRVPQHF.

The V and J genes are TRBV10-1 and TRBJ2-7; 9 bases line up with TRBD2. The CDR3 sequence is 13 residues long. CDR1 and CDR2 (germline): WNHNN, SYGVQD (reference sequence). The V and J ends lost 2 bases and 9 bases, in that order; junction bases with no gene match: 5. CDR3 DNA sequence: TGCGCCAGCAGTGAGGCGGGAGGGCCCGGGCAGTACTTC. This sequence encodes CASSEAGGPGQYF.

This sequence joins TRBV6-6 and TRBJ1-4; TRBD1 aligns across 9 bases. V shed 4 bases and J 7 bases; nucleotides not matched to a gene: 10. There are 16 residues in the CDR3. Looked up from germline, CDR1 is MNHNY and CDR2 is SVGAGI (reference sequence). CDR3 residues: CASSSPGQGRGEKLFF. The CDR3, as DNA: TGTGCCAGCAGTTCGCCGGGACAGGGAAGAGGTGAAAAACTGTTTTTT.

This clonotype was seen more than once but under ten times. This chain links TRBV5-8 with TRBJ1-1; D unclear. Germline V gene lookup returns CDR1 SGHTS and CDR2 YDEGEE. Trimming stripped 0 bases from V and 6 bases from J, with 18 bases between. This CDR3 has 16 amino acids. For the CDR3, the DNA is TGTGCCAGCAGCTTGGAGCGGAGGACTTCGGATCCTGAAGCTTTCTTT. Translating gives CASSLERRTSDPEAFF.

CDR3 coding DNA: TGCGCCAGCAGCCAAGATCGGGCTACCTTCGCGACAGAGCAGTACTTC. Translating gives CASSQDRATFATEQYF. The rearrangement joins TRBV4-1 to TRBJ2-7; the D is unclear. V was shortened by 0 bases and J by 7 bases, with 19 bases between the two germline ends. Looked up from germline, CDR1 is MGHRA and CDR2 is YSYEKL. CDR3 length: 16 amino acids.

In its sample, this clonotype was seen many times. The rearrangement links TRBV19 to TRBJ1-5; D gene ambiguous. The germline V and J ends were trimmed by 0 bases and 3 bases, with 12 bases remaining between them. There are 16 residues in the CDR3. Germline-derived CDR1 and CDR2 are LNHDA and SQIVND (reference sequence). As DNA, the CDR3 is TGTGCCAGTAGTATAGATCTTACCCGGATCAATCAGCCCCAGCATTTT. It codes for CASSIDLTRINQPQHF.

Turning to this clonotype: A read error is possible here, since a much larger clone lies one base away. The genes are TRBV7-2 and TRBJ2-2; tentative D call: TRBD2 (5 bases). Germline values: CDR1 SGHTA, CDR2 FQGNSA. This CDR3 region has 14 residues. CDR3 in amino acids: CASSFSSNTGELVF. The CDR3 DNA is TGTGCCAGCAGCTTTAGTAGTAACACCGGGGAGCTGGTTTTT.

This clonotype was observed a few times. The chain is built from TRBV6-2 or TRBV6-3 and TRBJ1-6, with D perhaps TRBD1 (6 bases). CDR1 is MNHEY, CDR2 SVGEGT, per germline. Trimming took 6 bases from V and 7 from J, leaving 19 bases between them. The CDR3 has 16 residues. In nucleotides, the CDR3 is TGTGCCAGCAGACTAGGGGGGGGAAGCAACAATTCACCCCTCCACTTT. Its protein product is CASRLGGGSNNSPLHF.

Concerning this clonotype itself: A much more abundant neighbour one base away suggests this may be a read error. The chain combines TRBV29-1 with TRBJ2-7, with D maybe TRBD1 (5 bases). V was trimmed by 1 base and J by 6 bases, leaving 16 bases between them. CDR3 length: 14 amino acids. Germline values: CDR1 SQVTM, CDR2 ANQGSEA. The DNA of the CDR3 is TGCAGCGTTGAAGCTCTCGATGGGGCCTGCGAGCAGTACTTC. Its translation is CSVEALDGACEQYF.

CDR3 bases: TGTGCCAGTAGGACAGGGGAGCACGAGCAGTACTTC. Amino acid sequence: CASRTGEHEQYF. J is TRBJ2-7 and V is TRBV19; 8 nucleotides line up with TRBD1. Unmatched junction bases numbered 3, after V lost 6 bases and J lost 5 bases. Germline loops: CDR1 LNHDA, CDR2 SQIVND (reference sequence). This CDR3 has 12 amino acids.

This clonotype was found many times. CDR3 bases: TGTGCCAGCAGCTCCAGGACAGGCTACCTCAATCAGCCCCAGCATTTT. Translating gives CASSSRTGYLNQPQHF. The chain joins TRBV7-2 to TRBJ1-5, with 7 bases that match TRBD1. There are 16 residues in the CDR3. Looked up from germline, CDR1 is SGHTA and CDR2 is FQGNSA. V lost 4 bases, J lost 3 bases, and 9 bases stayed unmatched.